This TCR beta chain was retrieved from a study of cytomegalovirus exposure and HLA in healthy donors (dated by TCRdb to 2016 to 2017). Notes on the research overall: An earlier analysis of roughly 570 of the donors reported 276 Gb of sequence data and around 100 million unique TCR beta sequences obtained from about 170 million T cells. About 330 gigabases of sequencing data and 70 million to 95 million unique TCR sequences made up an early release that covered roughly 670 HLA-typed donors. The genetic ancestry cluster associated with self-reported Caucasian donors included 70% to 85% of the roughly 410 genotyped donors. The study aimed to test whether signatures of past pathogen exposure could be identified by cataloging public T cell receptors. The study used immunosequencing to profile the T cell repertoires of under 700 subjects and linked those repertoires to cytomegalovirus serostatus. Along with the approximately 620-subject first cohort, a separate validation cohort of over 90 different subjects was used. High-throughput TCR immunosequencing, statistical association of individual TCRs with disease status, and machine learning were combined to predict cytomegalovirus infection status. In a later analysis, previously published TCR beta repertoires from roughly 710 donors were re-analyzed and high-resolution HLA genotyping was added so that TCR occurrence patterns could be studied. The later analysis used no new phenotypic data to find candidate immune exposures, relying instead on TCR beta sequences and their occurrence across donors. To decide whether each TCR beta V gene segment behaved as functional or pseudogenic, an earlier analysis of approximately 590 of the donors relied on high-throughput TCR beta sequencing. Donor age, sex, ethnicity and CMV serostatus were collected together with the repertoire data. In a later genetic analysis, genome-wide SNP genotypes for about 55% of the roughly 670 donors were used, and that subset was treated as a discovery cohort. All discovery cohort repertoires had been generated using a single sequencing platform. HLA typing covered class I and class II loci at four-digit resolution. The number of typed donors differed by locus: 629-630 for A, B, C, DRB1 and DQB1; 500 to 550 for DQA1; approximately 610 for DPA1; and around 490 for DPB1. About five DR-DQ haplotypes were handled as single units for association and clustering because linkage in the cohort was strong. On average, around 200,000 unique TCR beta nucleotide sequences were sequenced per donor among a few hundred genotyped donors of the cohort, with roughly 20% of those sequences being non-productive. The paper as a whole reports these results and caveats: Linkage disequilibrium might explain the correlated functional status among segregating V segments, but an unknown experimental factor could not be ruled out. A later genetic analysis reported fewer N-insertions in productive TCRs among donors in an Asian-associated ancestry cluster than the roughly 700-donor mean. Roughly 17 rarely observed V segments, including chromosome 9 orphons, were excluded from the earlier analysis of several hundred of the donors because counts were too low. In a later analysis, HLA-associated TCR beta chains were found to be more clonally expanded and to have lower generation probabilities than equally common non-associated chains. Most TCR sequences were seen in very few donors, while some public TCRs were found in many individuals. The cohort was sequenced for TCR beta chains only, and without alpha or paired-chain data the features that could be detected were limited. A later analysis reported that several top co-occurrence clusters appeared linked to parvovirus B19, influenza, CMV and Epstein-Barr virus. Three of the identified cytomegalovirus-associated TCR beta chains were confirmed in vitro to be specific for cytomegalovirus antigens. A group of highly shared sequence variants was considered likely to be a technical artifact of the sequencing pipeline. The 87-base-pair reads could not distinguish some IMGT-functional V segments, including TRBV6-2 and TRBV6-3, so those segments were excluded. The only immune exposure information available for the cohort was CMV serostatus. The study gave a list of about 150 TCR beta chains associated with cytomegalovirus. It was suggested by the authors that the approach could potentially be generalized to other disease states and immunological phenotypes. A further reported finding was that TCR beta sequences accurately predicted the HLA-A and HLA-B alleles for most subjects in the first cohort. Specific HLA alleles were associated with more than 15,000 TCR beta sequences at a false discovery rate of 0.05 in a later analysis. In a later analysis, most CMV-associated TCR beta chains were found to appear HLA-restricted, with HLA associations seemingly driven largely by CMV exposure. In a later analysis, TCR association rates were found to vary across HLA loci, with the most associated TCRs seen for DRB1 alleles and the fewest for HLA-C alleles. Roughly uniform sequencing depth across donors was assumed in presence/absence analyses, although this assumption may not hold. Broadly in line with IMGT annotations, most TCR beta V segments showed up in productive rearrangements about 90% or about 30% of the time in an earlier analysis of a few hundred of the donors. The classifier was reported to diagnose cytomegalovirus status with high specificity and sensitivity in both the original cohort and the validation cohort. A later genetic analysis associated a missense DCLRE1C variant with V-gene and J-gene trimming of TCR beta chains, and an independent cohort replicated the association. Because some donors lacked HLA typing at each locus, the association tests relied only on the typed subset. When HLA alleles, especially DR and DQ, strongly co-occurred, TCR associations were difficult to assign to individual alleles.

For this chain, trimming is 4 bases at the V end and 6 bases at the J end, and the number of junction bases without a gene match is 12. The CDR3 contains 15 residues, cysteine and phenylalanine counted. The kept DNA is CDR3 alone, 45 bases in frame from the first base. The germline V gene (reference sequence) specifies SEHNR as CDR1 and FQNEAQ as CDR2. The cohort was made up of about 670 healthy bone marrow donors. At the time of sampling, all cohort members were nominally healthy, though unrecorded immune exposures were likely present. The donor tested CMV seropositive, placing the donor among the approximately 310 seropositive members of the cohort. A peripheral blood sample was provided by each donor, and peripheral blood mononuclear cells were used for TCR beta sequencing. Genomic DNA extraction from the blood cell samples was performed with the Qiagen DNeasy Blood Extraction Kit. As regards this clone: It has no known antigen specificity. No per-base quality is available; no much larger clone lies one base away.

Libraries were constructed by the immunoSEQ multiplex PCR assay. A mixture of 60 forward primers for TCR Vbeta segments and 13 reverse primers for TCR Jbeta segments was used in the multiplex PCR. Amplification of the CDR3 region of rearranged TCR beta genes was performed with a multiplex PCR assay on genomic DNA. Amplified TCR beta libraries were sequenced as 87-base-pair reads on the Illumina HiSeq System. The original pipeline was this. In a later analysis, some 80 million unique TCR beta chains were counted across the approximately 640 repertoires, and roughly 11 million of these chains were shared by at least two donors. Raw reads were error-corrected and collapsed into unique sequences by a nearest-neighbor algorithm in which closely related sequences were merged to remove PCR and sequencing errors. To assign V, D and J gene segments, CDR3 sequences were aligned to IMGT reference sequences. Each retained sequence needed at least a six-nucleotide match to both a V gene segment and a J gene segment. Rearrangements were classified as productive when the CDR3 lacked stop codons and remained in frame with V and J, and all other rearrangements were classified as non-productive. Following IMGT convention, CDR3 was defined as the stretch from the second conserved V-encoded cysteine to the conserved J-encoded phenylalanine. The earlier analysis of some 580 of the donors excluded any sequence lacking an unambiguous match to a single V gene segment. In an earlier analysis of about 590 of the donors, a V segment was called functional when productive rearrangements were above 56.7%, and segregating when the standard deviation between donors exceeded 5%. A statistical classification framework was developed to diagnose cytomegalovirus status using the catalog of TCR beta chain sequences. In a later analysis, TCR nucleotide sequences were compared against IMGT/GENE-DB human TR gene sequences so that V and J genes could be assigned. A later analysis assigned CDR3 sequences and most-parsimonious VDJ recombination scenarios with the TCRdist pipeline. A later analysis defined each TCR beta chain by its CDR3 amino acid sequence plus V-gene family, and excluded reads lacking a unique V-gene family. As a way to deal with suspected cross-contamination and a sequencing artifact, a later analysis dropped 640 or so nucleotide sequences that were highly shared and had low generation probability. In a later analysis, a clonal expansion index for each public chain was calculated from normalized within-repertoire ranks of inferred template counts. In a later analysis, generation probabilities were computed using a VDJ recombination model fitted to out-of-frame rearrangements, and the results were checked against IGoR. Hypergeometric tests were used in a later analysis to score TCR-TCR, TCR-HLA and TCR-CMV co-occurrence, with a repertoire-size bias correction applied to the TCR pairs. In a later analysis, false discovery rates were estimated by permuting HLA or CMV assignments 20 times. A later analysis grouped co-occurring TCRs with DBSCAN, adding TCRdist sequence similarity when clustering within HLA-allele-positive subsets. Repertoires with fewer than 30,000 or more than 120,000 public chains, plus five repertoires with anomalous nucleotide sharing, were excluded from co-occurrence clustering. TCRdb took this table from immuneACCESS and kept in-frame rearrangements with V and J called. Such tables lack part of the clones; where checked against another copy, unresolved V genes explain under half of the gap, and the rest is unexplained. V, J and clone size are taken as reported in that table, and D and trimming were inferred from the DNA itself. A total of under 200,000 clones appear in this sample, 73% of them only once. The leading ten clones occupy about 5% of the sample.

The clonotype comes from a woman aged 18-30 years in good health and CMV-seropositive. Sequencing used PBMCs. The chain is assembled from TRBV7-9 and TRBJ2-7, and TRBD1 aligns with 7 junction nucleotides. The DNA reads as follows: TGTGCCAGCAGCTCCGCAGTAACAGGGGTTCGCGAGCAGTACTTC. This gives the protein CASSSAVTGVREQYF.